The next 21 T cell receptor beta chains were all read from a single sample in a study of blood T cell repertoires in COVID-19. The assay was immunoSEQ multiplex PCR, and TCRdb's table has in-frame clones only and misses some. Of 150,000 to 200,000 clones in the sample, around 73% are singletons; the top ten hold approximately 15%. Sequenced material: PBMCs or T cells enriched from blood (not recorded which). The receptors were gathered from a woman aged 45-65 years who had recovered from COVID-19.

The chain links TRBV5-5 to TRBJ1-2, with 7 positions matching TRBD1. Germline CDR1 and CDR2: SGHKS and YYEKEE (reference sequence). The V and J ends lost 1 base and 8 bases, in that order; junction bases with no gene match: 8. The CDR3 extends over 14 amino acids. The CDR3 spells CASSLPDRPDGYTF. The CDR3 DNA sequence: TGTGCCAGCAGCTTGCCGGACAGGCCGGACGGCTACACCTTC.

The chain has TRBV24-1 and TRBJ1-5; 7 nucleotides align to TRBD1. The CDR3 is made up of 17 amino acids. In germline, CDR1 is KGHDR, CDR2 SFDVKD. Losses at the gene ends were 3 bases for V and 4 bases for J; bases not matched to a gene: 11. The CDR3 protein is CATSDPGTAGSNQPQHF. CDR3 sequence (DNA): TGTGCCACCAGTGATCCGGGGACAGCCGGTTCGAATCAGCCCCAGCATTTT.

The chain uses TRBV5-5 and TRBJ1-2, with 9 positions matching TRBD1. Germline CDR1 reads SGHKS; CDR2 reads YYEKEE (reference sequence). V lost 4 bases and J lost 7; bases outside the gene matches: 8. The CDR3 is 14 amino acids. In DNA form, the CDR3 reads TGTGCCAGCAGCGCGTACAGGGGGCTGTCTGGCTACACCTTC. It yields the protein CASSAYRGLSGYTF.

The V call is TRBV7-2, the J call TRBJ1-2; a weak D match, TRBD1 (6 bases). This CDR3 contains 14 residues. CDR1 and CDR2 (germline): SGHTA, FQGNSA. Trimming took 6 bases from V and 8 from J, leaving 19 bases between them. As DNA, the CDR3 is TGTGCCAGCAGTCCCTCCAACAGGGTTCGAGGCTACACCTTC. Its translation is CASSPSNRVRGYTF.

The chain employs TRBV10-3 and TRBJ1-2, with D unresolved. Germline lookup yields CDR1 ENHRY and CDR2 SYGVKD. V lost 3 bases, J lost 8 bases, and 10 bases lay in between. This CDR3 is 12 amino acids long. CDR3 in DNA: TGTGCCATCAGTGAATCGGGTGCCGGCTACACCTTC. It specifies CAISESGAGYTF.

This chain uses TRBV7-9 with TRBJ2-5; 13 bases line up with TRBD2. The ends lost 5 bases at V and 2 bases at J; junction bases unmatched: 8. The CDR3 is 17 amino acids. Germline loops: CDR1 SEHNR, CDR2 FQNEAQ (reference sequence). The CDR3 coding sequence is TGTGCCAGCAGCGTCGGACTAGCGGGAGTTTGGCAAGAGACCCAGTACTTC. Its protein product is CASSVGLAGVWQETQYF.

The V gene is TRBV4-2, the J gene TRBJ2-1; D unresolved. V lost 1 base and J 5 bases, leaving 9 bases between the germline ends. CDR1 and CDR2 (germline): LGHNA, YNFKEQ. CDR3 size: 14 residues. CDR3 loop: CASSQVSLNNEQFF. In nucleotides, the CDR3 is TGTGCCAGCAGCCAAGTCTCGCTAAACAATGAGCAGTTCTTC.

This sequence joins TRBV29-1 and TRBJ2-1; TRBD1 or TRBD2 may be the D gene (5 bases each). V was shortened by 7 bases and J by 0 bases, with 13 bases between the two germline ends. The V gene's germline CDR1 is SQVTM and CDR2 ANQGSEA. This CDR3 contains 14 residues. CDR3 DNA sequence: TGCAGCGGGGGACGGCGGAGCTCCTACAATGAGCAGTTCTTC. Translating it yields CSGGRRSSYNEQFF.

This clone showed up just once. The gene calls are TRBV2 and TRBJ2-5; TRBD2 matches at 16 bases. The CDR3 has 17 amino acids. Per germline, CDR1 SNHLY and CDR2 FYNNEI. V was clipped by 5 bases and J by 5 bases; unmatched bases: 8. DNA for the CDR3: TGTGCCAGCAGTCTAGGGACTAGCGGGAGGGTTTCGGAGACCCAGTACTTC. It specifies CASSLGTSGRVSETQYF.

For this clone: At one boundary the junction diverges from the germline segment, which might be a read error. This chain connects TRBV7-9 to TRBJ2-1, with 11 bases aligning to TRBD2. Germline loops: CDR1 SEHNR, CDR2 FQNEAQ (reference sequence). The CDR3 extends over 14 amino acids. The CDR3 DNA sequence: TGTGCCAGCAGCGTAGCGGGAGGGCGAAATGAGCAGTTCTTC. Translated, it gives CASSVAGGRNEQFF.

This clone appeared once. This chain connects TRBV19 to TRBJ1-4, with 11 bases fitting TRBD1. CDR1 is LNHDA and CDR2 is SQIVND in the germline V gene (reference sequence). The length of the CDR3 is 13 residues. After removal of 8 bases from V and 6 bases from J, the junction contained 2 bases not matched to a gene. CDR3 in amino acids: CASSDRGHEKLFF. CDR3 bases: TGTGCCAGTTCGGACAGGGGGCATGAAAAACTGTTTTTT.

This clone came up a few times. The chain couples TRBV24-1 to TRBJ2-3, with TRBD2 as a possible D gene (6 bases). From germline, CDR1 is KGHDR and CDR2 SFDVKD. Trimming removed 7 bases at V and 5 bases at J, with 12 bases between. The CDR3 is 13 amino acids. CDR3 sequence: CATRGEVVDTQYF. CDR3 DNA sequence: TGTGCCACCAGAGGGGAGGTGGTAGATACGCAGTATTTT.

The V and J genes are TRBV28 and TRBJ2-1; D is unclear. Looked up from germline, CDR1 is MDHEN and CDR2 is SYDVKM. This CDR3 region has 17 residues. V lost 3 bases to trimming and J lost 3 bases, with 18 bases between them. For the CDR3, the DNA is TGTGCCAGCAGTTTTTTCACGGGTTCCCAGCGCTACAATGAGCAGTTCTTC. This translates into CASSFFTGSQRYNEQFF. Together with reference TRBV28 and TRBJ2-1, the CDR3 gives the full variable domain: DVKVTQSSRYLVKRTGEKVFLECVQDMDHENMFWYRQDPGLGLRLIYFSYDVKMKEKGDIPEGYSVSREKKERFSLILESASTNQTSMYLCASSFFTGSQRYNEQFFGPGTRLTVL.

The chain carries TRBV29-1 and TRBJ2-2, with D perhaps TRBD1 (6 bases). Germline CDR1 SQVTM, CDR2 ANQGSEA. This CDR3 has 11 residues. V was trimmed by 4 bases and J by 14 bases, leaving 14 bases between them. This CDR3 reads CSVAQGRFLFF. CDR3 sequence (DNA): TGCAGCGTTGCACAGGGACGGTTCCTGTTTTTT.

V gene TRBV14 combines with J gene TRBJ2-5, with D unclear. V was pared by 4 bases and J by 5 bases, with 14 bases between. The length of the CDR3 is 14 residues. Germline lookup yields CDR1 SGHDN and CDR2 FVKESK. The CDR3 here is CASSLAASQETQYF. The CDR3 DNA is TGTGCCAGCAGCCTTGCGGCCTCGCAGGAGACCCAGTACTTC.

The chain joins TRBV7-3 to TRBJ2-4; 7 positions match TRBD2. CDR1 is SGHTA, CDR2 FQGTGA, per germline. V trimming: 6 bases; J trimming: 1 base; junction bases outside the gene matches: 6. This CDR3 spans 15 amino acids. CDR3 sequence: CASSAGGGAKNIQYF. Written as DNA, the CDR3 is TGTGCCAGCAGTGCTGGGGGAGGGGCCAAAAACATTCAGTACTTC.

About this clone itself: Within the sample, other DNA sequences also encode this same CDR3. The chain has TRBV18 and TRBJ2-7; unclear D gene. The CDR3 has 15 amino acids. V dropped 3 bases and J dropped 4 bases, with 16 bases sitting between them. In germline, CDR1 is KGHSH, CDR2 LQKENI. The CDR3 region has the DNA TGTGCCAGCTCACCCTCTGGCACCCCGAATTACGAGCAGTACTTC. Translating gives CASSPSGTPNYEQYF.

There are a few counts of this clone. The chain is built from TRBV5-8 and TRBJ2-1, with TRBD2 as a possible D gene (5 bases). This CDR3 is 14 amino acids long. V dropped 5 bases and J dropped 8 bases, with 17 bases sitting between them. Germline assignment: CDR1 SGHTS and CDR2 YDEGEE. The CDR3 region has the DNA TGTGCCAGCAGAAGGCTAGCTACGTCCGATGAGCAGTTCTTC. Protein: CASRRLATSDEQFF.

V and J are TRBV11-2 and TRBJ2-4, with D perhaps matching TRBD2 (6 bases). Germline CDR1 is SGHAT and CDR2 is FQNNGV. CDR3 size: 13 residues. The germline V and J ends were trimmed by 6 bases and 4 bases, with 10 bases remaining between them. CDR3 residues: CASRYRGKNIQYF. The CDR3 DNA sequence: TGTGCCAGCAGATATCGGGGGAAAAACATTCAGTACTTC.

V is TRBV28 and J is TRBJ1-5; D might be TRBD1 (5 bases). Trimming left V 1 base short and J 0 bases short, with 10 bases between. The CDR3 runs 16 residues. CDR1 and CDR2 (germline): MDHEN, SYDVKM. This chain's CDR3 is CASSLLGRFSNQPQHF. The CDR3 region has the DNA TGTGCCAGCAGTTTATTGGGGCGTTTTAGCAATCAGCCCCAGCATTTT.

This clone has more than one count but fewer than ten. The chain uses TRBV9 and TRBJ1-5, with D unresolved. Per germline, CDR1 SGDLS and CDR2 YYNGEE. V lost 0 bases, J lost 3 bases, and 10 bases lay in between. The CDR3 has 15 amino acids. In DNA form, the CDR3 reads TGTGCCAGCAGCGTAGCAGGATCTTACAATCAGCCCCAGCATTTT. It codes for CASSVAGSYNQPQHF.